Presented here are 25 T cell receptor beta chains from one specimen sequenced in a study of shared clonotypes between healthy human individuals. Measured with immunoSEQ multiplex PCR; TCRdb has only the in-frame clones, and not every one. This sample has approximately 2.5 million clones, with approximately 90% found just once. Source material: naive CD4+ T cells sorted from blood. Noted subset: CD45RA+ positively selected. Receptors originate from a man between 18 and 35 years old in good health.

This sequence joins TRBV6-1 and TRBJ1-2; 7 bases are a match to TRBD1. Germline V gives CDR1 MNHNS, CDR2 SASEGT. The CDR3 is 11 residues long. V lost 8 bases to trimming and J lost 8 bases; unmatched junction nucleotides: 5. CDR3 region: CASEGAIGYTF. The DNA of the CDR3 is TGTGCCAGCGAGGGGGCGATCGGCTACACCTTC.

The CDR3 is CASSPPDRGHEQYF. The CDR3 DNA follows: TGTGCCAGCTCGCCCCCTGACAGGGGGCACGAGCAGTACTTC. The gene calls are TRBV18 and TRBJ2-7; 10 positions match TRBD1. The CDR3 is made up of 14 amino acids. Germline V gene data show CDR1 as KGHSH and CDR2 as LQKENI. J was trimmed by 5 bases and V by 6 bases; bases with no gene match: 7. Combining the CDR3 with reference TRBV18 and TRBJ2-7 gives the whole variable domain NAGVMQNPRHLVRRRGQEARLRCSPMKGHSHVYWYRQLPEEGLKFMVYLQKENIIDESGMPKERFSAEFPKEGPSILRIQQVVRGDSAAYFCASSPPDRGHEQYFGPGTRLTVT.

The rearrangement uses TRBV5-8 and TRBJ2-1; 9 nucleotides match TRBD1. The CDR3 consists of 18 residues. The V gene end was trimmed by 2 bases and the J gene end by 6 bases; junction bases not matched to a gene: 15. Germline CDR1 and CDR2: SGHTS and YDEGEE. DNA for the CDR3: TGTGCCAGCAGCTTCGTTTATTGGACAGGGGTGGGTTCCAATGAGCAGTTCTTC. As protein: CASSFVYWTGVGSNEQFF.

The chain carries TRBV9 and TRBJ2-7; TRBD1 aligns across 9 bases. V lost 0 bases and J lost 6; bases outside the gene matches: 4. The CDR3 has 14 amino acids. Germline CDR1 SGDLS, CDR2 YYNGEE. The DNA for the CDR3 is TGTGCCAGCAGCGTAGCGGGACAGGGCAGCGAGCAGTACTTC. The encoded protein is CASSVAGQGSEQYF. The whole variable domain, remainder taken from reference TRBV9 and TRBJ2-7, is DSGVTQTPKHLITATGQRVTLRCSPRSGDLSVYWYQQSLDQGLQFLIQYYNGEERAKGNILERFSAQQFPDLHSELNLSSLELGDSALYFCASSVAGQGSEQYFGPGTRLTVT.

Comment on this clone: The sample contains more than one DNA sequence encoding this CDR3. As DNA, the CDR3 is TGTGCCTGGAGTGTGTCCGCTGGGTTCTACGAGCAGTACTTC. Amino acids: CAWSVSAGFYEQYF. The V call is TRBV30, the J call TRBJ2-7; D not certain. Germline-derived CDR1 and CDR2 are GTSNPN and SVGIG (reference sequence). The V gene lost 0 bases and the J gene lost 3 bases, with 12 bases spanning the gap. This CDR3 has 14 amino acids.

Details on this clone: The junction departs from germline at one end; a sequencing error may be responsible. The sample has other DNA sequences that encode this CDR3 too. J is TRBJ1-6 and V is TRBV13; D is uncertain. The germline gives CDR1 PRHDT, CDR2 FYEKMQ (reference sequence). The CDR3 covers 15 residues. The CDR3 region has the DNA TGTGCCAGCAGTTTAGTCGGCAGTCTGGATTCACCCCTCCACTTT. Translated: CASSLVGSLDSPLHF.

With respect to this clone: At the DNA level, this CDR3 is encoded by other sequences in the same sample as well. The V and J genes are TRBV4-1 and TRBJ2-7; D is unclear. The V end was cut by 3 bases, the J end by 3 bases, with 6 bases between. In germline, CDR1 is MGHRA, CDR2 YSYEKL. CDR3 length equals 12 residues. Here the CDR3 reads CASSQASYEQYF. Here the CDR3 DNA reads TGCGCCAGCAGCCAGGCCAGCTACGAGCAGTACTTC.

This clone was recorded once. The rearrangement links TRBV9 to TRBJ2-1, with D tentatively TRBD2 (5 bases). This CDR3 is built from 17 residues. Germline V CDR1 and CDR2: SGDLS, YYNGEE. The V gene lost 1 base and the J gene lost 0 bases, with 14 bases spanning the gap. The CDR3, as DNA: TGTGCCAGCAGCGTACTCGGCGGGCCGAGCTCCTACAATGAGCAGTTCTTC. Protein: CASSVLGGPSSYNEQFF.

This rearrangement joins TRBV30 to TRBJ2-7; 8 bases map to TRBD1. With V trimmed by 5 bases and J by 4 bases, 7 bases remained unmatched. The CDR3 has 13 residues. CDR1 is GTSNPN and CDR2 is SVGIG in the germline V gene (reference sequence). The CDR3 nucleotides are TGTGCCTGGGTGAGGACAGGGATTTACGAGCAGTACTTC. Its translation: CAWVRTGIYEQYF.

The chain joins TRBV5-6 to TRBJ2-7; D is unclear. The germline V gene has CDR1 SGHDT and CDR2 YYEEEE. Trimming took 6 bases from V and 6 from J, leaving 10 bases between them. This CDR3 spans 11 amino acids. The DNA of the CDR3 is TGTGCCAGCACCCGAGGCGGCGAGCAGTACTTC. It translates to CASTRGGEQYF.

The chain joins TRBV7-3 to TRBJ2-1; D possibly corresponds to TRBD2 (5 bases). With 5 bases removed from V and 0 bases from J, the gap between germline ends came to 11 bases. The CDR3 consists of 15 residues. Germline values: CDR1 SGHTA, CDR2 FQGTGA. Here the CDR3 DNA reads TGTGCCAGCAGCCCTAGCCCCCTCTCCTACAATGAGCAGTTCTTC. It yields the protein CASSPSPLSYNEQFF. The complete variable domain, with remaining parts taken from reference TRBV7-3 and TRBJ2-1, reads GAGVSQTPSNKVTEKGKYVELRCDPISGHTALYWYRQSLGQGPEFLIYFQGTGAADDSGLPNDRFFAVRPEGSVSTLKIQRTERGDSAVYLCASSPSPLSYNEQFFGPGTRLTVL.

This chain's CDR3 is CASIPTGRSTDTQYF. In nucleotides, the CDR3 is TGTGCCAGCATCCCTACGGGGAGGTCCACAGATACGCAGTATTTT. The rearrangement joins TRBV27 to TRBJ2-3; a possible D gene is TRBD2 (6 bases). Germline V lookup: CDR1 MNHEY, CDR2 SMNVEV (reference sequence). The CDR3 is 15 residues long. Trimming left V 7 bases short and J 2 bases short, with 16 bases between.

For the CDR3, the DNA is TGTGCCAGCAGCTTATTAAGAATGAACACTGAAGCTTTCTTT. It yields the protein CASSLLRMNTEAFF. The chain uses TRBV7-2 and TRBJ1-1; D call uncertain. This CDR3 is built from 14 residues. The germline V and J ends were trimmed by 2 bases and 0 bases, with 7 bases remaining between them. CDR1 and CDR2 from the germline V gene are SGHTA and FQGNSA.

Of note for this clone: The same CDR3 is also encoded by other DNA sequences in this sample. The chain recombines TRBV19 with TRBJ2-7; perhaps TRBD1 as D (6 bases). The CDR3 has 14 residues. Trimming cost V 6 bases and J 1 base, with 13 bases left between them. Germline CDR1 reads LNHDA; CDR2 reads SQIVND (reference sequence). The CDR3 is CASSATGTSYEQYF. As DNA, the CDR3 is TGTGCCAGTAGCGCGACAGGCACTTCCTACGAGCAGTACTTC.

This rearrangement joins TRBV19 to TRBJ1-4; 7 bases agree with TRBD1. The CDR3 totals 17 residues. The junction had 18 bases not matched to a gene; V was cut back by 7 bases and J by 7 bases. CDR1 LNHDA and CDR2 SQIVND come from the germline V gene (reference sequence). CDR3 region: CASTERPSGQAGEKLFF. The CDR3 DNA reads TGTGCCAGTACCGAAAGGCCTTCAGGACAGGCGGGTGAAAAACTGTTTTTT.

The gene calls are TRBV5-1 and TRBJ2-7, with 12 positions matching TRBD1. Germline lookup yields CDR1 SGHRS and CDR2 YFSETQ. The V gene end was trimmed by 0 bases and the J gene end by 3 bases; junction bases not matched to a gene: 7. This CDR3 has 17 residues. The CDR3 is CASSLEGTGGAGYEQYF. For the CDR3, the DNA is TGCGCCAGCAGCTTGGAAGGGACAGGGGGCGCAGGCTACGAGCAGTACTTC.

In this sample, this clone turned up a few times. The J gene is TRBJ1-6, the V gene TRBV30, with a weak D call TRBD1 (5 bases). Deletions cut 4 bases from V and 7 bases from J, with 17 bases between. The CDR3 loop spans 15 amino acids. Looked up from germline, CDR1 is GTSNPN and CDR2 is SVGIG (reference sequence). The DNA of the CDR3 is TGTGCCTGGACTCTCGACAGAGTACAGAATTCACCCCTCCACTTT. It specifies CAWTLDRVQNSPLHF.

J is TRBJ1-5 and V is TRBV10-2; D may be TRBD1 (5 bases). Germline V gene lookup returns CDR1 WSHSY and CDR2 SAAADI. The length of the CDR3 is 13 residues. Trimming stripped 2 bases from V and 6 bases from J, with 8 bases between. The CDR3 spells CASSEAGIQPQHF. In DNA, the CDR3 is TGCGCCAGCAGTGAGGCAGGGATTCAGCCCCAGCATTTT.

The J gene is TRBJ1-2, the V gene TRBV4-1; D remains unclear. The CDR3 covers 15 residues. Germline V gives CDR1 MGHRA, CDR2 YSYEKL. V was shortened by 2 bases and J by 3 bases, with 13 bases between the two germline ends. This CDR3 is CASSQRRTDHYGYTF. In DNA form, the CDR3 reads TGCGCCAGCAGCCAACGTCGGACCGATCACTATGGCTACACCTTC.

Only one count was recorded for this clone. The chain carries TRBV5-5 and TRBJ2-6, with 7 bases identical to TRBD1. With 4 bases clipped from V and 0 bases from J, the junction kept 10 bases outside the gene matches. Germline CDR1 reads SGHKS; CDR2 reads YYEKEE (reference sequence). The CDR3 extends over 18 amino acids. The CDR3 spells CASSTTGTVLSGANVLTF. The CDR3 bases are TGTGCCAGCAGCACAACCGGGACAGTCCTCTCTGGGGCCAACGTCCTGACTTTC. Looking up the rest from reference TRBV5-5 and TRBJ2-6 gives the full variable domain: DAGVTQSPTHLIKTRGQQVTLRCSPISGHKSVSWYQQVLGQGPQFIFQYYEKEERGRGNFPDRFSARQFPNYSSELNVNALLLGDSALYLCASSTTGTVLSGANVLTFGAGSRLTVL.

A note on this clone: The same CDR3 also results from other DNA sequences found in this sample. The V and J genes are TRBV5-1 and TRBJ1-5; the match to TRBD1 covers 8 bases. The CDR3 contains 14 residues. Trimming took 0 bases from V and 6 from J; bases not matched to a gene: 2. CDR1 and CDR2 from the germline V gene are SGHRS and YFSETQ. This CDR3 is CASSLGTGFQPQHF. CDR3 in DNA: TGCGCCAGCAGCTTGGGGACAGGGTTTCAGCCCCAGCATTTT.

The V call is TRBV4-3, the J call TRBJ1-1; tentative D call: TRBD1 (5 bases). The V end lost 0 bases, the J end lost 5 bases, and 10 bases lay between the germline ends. The germline gives CDR1 LGHNA, CDR2 YSLEER. This CDR3 has 14 amino acids. CDR3: CASSQEKGWTEAFF. The CDR3 region has the DNA TGCGCCAGCAGCCAAGAGAAGGGGTGGACTGAAGCTTTCTTT.

The V and J genes are TRBV5-8 and TRBJ1-2, with TRBD1 matching 8 bases. CDR1 is SGHTS, CDR2 YDEGEE, per germline. V was pared by 3 bases and J by 3 bases, with 7 bases of the junction left unmatched. The CDR3 runs 15 residues. The CDR3 reads CASSYPDRVHYGYTF. The CDR3 DNA reads as TGTGCCAGCAGCTATCCGGACAGGGTCCACTATGGCTACACCTTC.

V is TRBV5-4 and J is TRBJ2-7; 7 bases align to TRBD1. From germline, CDR1 is SGHNT and CDR2 YYREEE (reference sequence). The CDR3 is 17 amino acids. V trimming: 1 base; J trimming: 6 bases; junction bases outside the gene matches: 16. CDR3 sequence (DNA): TGTGCCAGCAGCTTGTATGCCTGGGACAGCTCTAGTATCGAGCAGTACTTC. Translation gives CASSLYAWDSSSIEQYF.

This rearrangement joins TRBV2 to TRBJ1-2; tentatively, D is TRBD1 (6 bases). The CDR3 runs 15 residues. V lost 4 bases to trimming and J lost 2 bases, with 14 bases between them. Germline V CDR1 and CDR2: SNHLY, FYNNEI. The DNA for the CDR3 is TGTGCCAGCAGTGCGGGGGGGCATGAGAACTATGGCTACACCTTC. Protein sequence: CASSAGGHENYGYTF.